The 12 T cell receptor beta chains given below trace back to one sample, sequenced in a study of blood T cell repertoires in COVID-19. TCRdb's table, derived via immunoSEQ multiplex PCR, lists solely in-frame clones and lacks some. The data show about 250,000 clones, approximately 80% seen once. The specimen was peripheral blood. The source of these receptors is a woman older than 75 with active or convalescent COVID-19.

A single count supports this clone. The gene calls are TRBV6-5 and TRBJ1-2, with D maybe TRBD1 (5 bases). CDR3 length: 15 residues. Germline V gives CDR1 MNHEY, CDR2 SVGAGI. V was clipped by 7 bases and J by 5 bases, with 20 bases between them. The CDR3 here is CASTGRGAGDYGYTF. The CDR3 DNA reads TGTGCCAGCACCGGCCGAGGGGCGGGGGATTATGGCTACACCTTC.

This clone was counted once. The chain links TRBV6-7 to TRBJ2-2; D ambiguous. TRBV6-7 is an ORF, and what it does is uncertain. This CDR3 is built from 13 residues. Trimming left V 0 bases short and J 6 bases short, with 5 bases between. The CDR3, as DNA: TGTGCCAGCAGTTACTCGGCTCCCGGGGAGCTGTTTTTT. Translated: CASSYSAPGELFF.

The V and J genes are TRBV6-5 and TRBJ1-1; D call uncertain. Germline CDR1 reads MNHEY; CDR2 reads SVGAGI. CDR3 size: 15 residues. Trimming removed 8 bases from V and 11 bases from J, with 27 bases in between. In nucleotides, the CDR3 is TGTGCCAGCCAAGACGGTGGGTTTAGCAAAAGTATGGCTTTCTTT. This translates into CASQDGGFSKSMAFF.

This sequence joins TRBV7-9 and TRBJ1-4; 8 bases align to TRBD1. The CDR3 sequence is 14 residues long. Germline lookup yields CDR1 SEHNR and CDR2 FQNEAQ (reference sequence). Trimming cost V 5 bases and J 9 bases; bases outside gene matches: 8. CDR3 sequence reads: CASSPTGETKKLFF. CDR3 coding DNA: TGTGCCAGCAGCCCGACAGGGGAGACCAAAAAACTGTTTTTT.

The rearrangement joins TRBV9 to TRBJ2-3; 9 nucleotides agree with TRBD2. CDR1 and CDR2 from the germline V gene are SGDLS and YYNGEE. With V trimmed by 1 base and J by 1 base, 7 bases remained unmatched. The CDR3 consists of 17 residues. CDR3 in amino acids: CASSVSGGRAGTDTQYF. DNA for the CDR3: TGTGCCAGCAGCGTATCGGGCGGGAGGGCCGGCACAGATACGCAGTATTTT.

This clone has just a few counts. The chain employs TRBV18 and TRBJ1-1, with TRBD1 identical over 7 bases. The V segment lost 3 bases and the J segment 4 bases; nucleotides outside the gene matches: 5. The CDR3 runs to 14 residues. Looked up from germline, CDR1 is KGHSH and CDR2 is LQKENI. The CDR3 DNA is TGTGCCAGCTCACCCTCGACAGGGACCACTGAAGCTTTCTTT. This encodes CASSPSTGTTEAFF.

The chain is built from TRBV5-1 and TRBJ2-7, with TRBD1 matching over 8 bases. The CDR3 is 14 residues long. CDR1 is SGHRS, CDR2 YFSETQ, per germline. Trimming at V came to 4 bases and at J to 5 bases, leaving 8 bases not matched to a gene. CDR3 protein: CASSSRTGFDEQYF. The CDR3, as DNA: TGCGCCAGCAGCAGCCGGACAGGGTTCGACGAGCAGTACTTC.

The V gene is TRBV2, the J gene TRBJ2-5; 9 bases align to TRBD1. Per the germline V gene, CDR1 is SNHLY and CDR2 is FYNNEI. The CDR3 length is 14 residues. Trimming removed 4 bases from V and 5 bases from J; junction bases left unmatched: 5. CDR3 sequence: CASSGGQGGETQYF. In DNA form, the CDR3 reads TGTGCCAGCAGTGGGGGACAGGGCGGGGAGACCCAGTACTTC.

The chain employs TRBV6-5 and TRBJ1-6; 10 positions match TRBD1. The CDR3 is 14 amino acids. Germline V gives CDR1 MNHEY, CDR2 SVGAGI. V trimming: 7 bases; J trimming: 11 bases; junction bases outside the gene matches: 8. This CDR3 reads CASKSRDRGPPLHF. The CDR3 nucleotides read TGTGCCAGCAAGTCCCGGGACAGGGGTCCACCCCTCCACTTT.

The CDR3 nucleotides are TGTGCCAGCAGTGAAACGGAGGGGCTTTACTCTAGCACAGATACGCAGTATTTT. It translates to CASSETEGLYSSTDTQYF. V is TRBV6-1 and J is TRBJ2-3; perhaps TRBD2 as D (6 bases). V was cut by 2 bases and J by 0 bases, with 18 bases left in between. CDR3 size: 18 residues. Germline loops: CDR1 MNHNS, CDR2 SASEGT.

V and J are TRBV11-2 and TRBJ2-7; D remains unclear. Per the germline V gene, CDR1 is SGHAT and CDR2 is FQNNGV. Trimming removed 0 bases at V and 3 bases at J, with 6 bases between. This CDR3 is built from 13 residues. The CDR3 coding sequence is TGTGCCAGCAGCTTAGAATATCGCTACGAGCAGTACTTC. It codes for CASSLEYRYEQYF.

This clone was seen only a few times. The CDR3, as DNA: TGTGCCAGCAGTGACGTGGGCTACATTCAGTACTTC. Its protein product is CASSDVGYIQYF. V is TRBV6-1 and J is TRBJ2-4; D gene unclear. The CDR3 spans 12 residues. Germline CDR1 reads MNHNS; CDR2 reads SASEGT. The germline V and J ends were trimmed by 3 bases and 8 bases, with 8 bases remaining between them.